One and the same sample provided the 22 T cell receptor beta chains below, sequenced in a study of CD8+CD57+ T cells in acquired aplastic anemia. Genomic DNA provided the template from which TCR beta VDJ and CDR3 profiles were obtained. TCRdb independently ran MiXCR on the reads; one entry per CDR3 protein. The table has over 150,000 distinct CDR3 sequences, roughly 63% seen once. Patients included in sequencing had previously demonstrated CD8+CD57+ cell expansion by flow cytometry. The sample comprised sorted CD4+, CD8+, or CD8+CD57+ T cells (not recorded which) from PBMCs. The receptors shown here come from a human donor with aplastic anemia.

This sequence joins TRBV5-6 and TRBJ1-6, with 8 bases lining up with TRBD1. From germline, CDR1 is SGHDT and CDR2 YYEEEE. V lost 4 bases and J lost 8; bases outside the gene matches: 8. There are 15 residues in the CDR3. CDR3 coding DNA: TGTGCCAGCAGCCCAGTGACAGGGGCGGATTCACCCCTCCACTTT. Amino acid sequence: CASSPVTGADSPLHF.

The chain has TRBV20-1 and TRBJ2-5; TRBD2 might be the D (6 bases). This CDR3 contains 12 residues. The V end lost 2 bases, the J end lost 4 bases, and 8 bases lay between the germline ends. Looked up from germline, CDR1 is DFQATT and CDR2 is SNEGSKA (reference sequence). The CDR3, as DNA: TGCAGTGCTAGAATGGGAGGAGAGACCCAGTACTTC. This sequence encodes CSARMGGETQYF.

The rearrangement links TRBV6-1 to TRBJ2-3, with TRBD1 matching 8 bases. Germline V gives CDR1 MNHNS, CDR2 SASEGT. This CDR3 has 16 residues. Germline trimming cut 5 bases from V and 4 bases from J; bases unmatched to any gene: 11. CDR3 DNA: TGTGCCAGCAGTCCTGAGACAGGGGCCCTCCCAGATACGCAGTATTTT. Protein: CASSPETGALPDTQYF.

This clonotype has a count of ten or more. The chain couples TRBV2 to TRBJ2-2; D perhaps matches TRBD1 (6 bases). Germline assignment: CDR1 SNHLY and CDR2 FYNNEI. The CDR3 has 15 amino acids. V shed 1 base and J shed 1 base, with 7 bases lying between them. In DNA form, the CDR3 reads TGTGCCAGCAGTGAAGAAGGGGGGAACACCGGGGAGCTGTTTTTT. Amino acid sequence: CASSEEGGNTGELFF.

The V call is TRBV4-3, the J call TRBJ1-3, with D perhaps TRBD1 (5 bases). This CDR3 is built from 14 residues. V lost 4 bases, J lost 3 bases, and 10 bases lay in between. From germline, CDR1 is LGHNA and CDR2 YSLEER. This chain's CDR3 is CASSPTVNGNTIYF. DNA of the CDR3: TGCGCCAGCAGCCCGACAGTCAATGGAAACACCATATATTTT.

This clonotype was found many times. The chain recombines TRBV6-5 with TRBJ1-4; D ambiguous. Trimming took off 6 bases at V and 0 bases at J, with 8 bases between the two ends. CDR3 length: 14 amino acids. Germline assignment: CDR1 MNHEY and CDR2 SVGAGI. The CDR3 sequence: CASRLRATNEKLFF. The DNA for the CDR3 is TGTGCCAGCAGACTCAGAGCAACTAATGAAAAACTGTTTTTT.

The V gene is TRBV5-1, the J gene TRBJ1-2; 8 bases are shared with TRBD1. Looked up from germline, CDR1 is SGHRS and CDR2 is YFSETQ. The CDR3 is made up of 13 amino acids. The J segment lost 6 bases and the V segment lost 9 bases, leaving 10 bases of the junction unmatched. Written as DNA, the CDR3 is TGCGCCAATACGGACAGGGAAAACCATGGCTACACCTTC. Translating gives CANTDRENHGYTF.

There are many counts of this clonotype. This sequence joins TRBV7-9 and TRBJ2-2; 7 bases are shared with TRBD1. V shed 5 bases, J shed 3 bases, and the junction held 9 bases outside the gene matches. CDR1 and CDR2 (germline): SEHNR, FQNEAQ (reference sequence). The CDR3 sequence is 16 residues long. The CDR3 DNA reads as TGTGCCAGCAGCAACCGACAGGGCGGGTACACCGGGGAGCTGTTTTTT. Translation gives CASSNRQGGYTGELFF.

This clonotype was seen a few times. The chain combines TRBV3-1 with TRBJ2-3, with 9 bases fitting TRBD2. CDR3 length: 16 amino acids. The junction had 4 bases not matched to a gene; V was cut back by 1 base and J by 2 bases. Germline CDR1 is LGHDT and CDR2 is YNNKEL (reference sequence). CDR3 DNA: TGTGCCAGCAGCCAAGGTGGCGGGGGGGCCACAGATACGCAGTATTTT. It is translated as CASSQGGGGATDTQYF.

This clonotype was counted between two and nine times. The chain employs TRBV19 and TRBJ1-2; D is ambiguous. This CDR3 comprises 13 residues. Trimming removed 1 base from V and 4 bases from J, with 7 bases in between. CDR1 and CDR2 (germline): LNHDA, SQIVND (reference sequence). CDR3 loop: CASSIAQLYGYTF. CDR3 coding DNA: TGTGCCAGTAGTATAGCACAGCTCTATGGCTACACCTTC.

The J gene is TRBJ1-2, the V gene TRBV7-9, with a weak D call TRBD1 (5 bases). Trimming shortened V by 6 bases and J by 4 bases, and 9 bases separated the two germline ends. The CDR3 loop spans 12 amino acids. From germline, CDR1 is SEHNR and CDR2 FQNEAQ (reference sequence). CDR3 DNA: TGTGCCAGCAGTCCCGGGGGCTATGGCTACACCTTC. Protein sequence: CASSPGGYGYTF.

In DNA, the CDR3 is TGTGCCACCAATCATGGGGACAGCTACCAAGAGACCCAGTACTTC. Translated: CATNHGDSYQETQYF. The V and J genes are TRBV15 and TRBJ2-5, with TRBD1 matching 7 bases. The CDR3 totals 15 residues. With V trimmed by 7 bases and J by 0 bases, 8 bases remained unmatched. Germline V CDR1 and CDR2: LNHNV, YYDKDF (reference sequence).

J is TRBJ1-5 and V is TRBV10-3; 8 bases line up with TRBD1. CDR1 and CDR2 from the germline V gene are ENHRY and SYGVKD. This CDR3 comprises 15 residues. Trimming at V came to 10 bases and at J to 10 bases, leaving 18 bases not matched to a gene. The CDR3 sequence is CASSFSPSGGSPQHF. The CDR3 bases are TGTGCCAGCAGCTTTTCCCCGTCAGGGGGCTCACCCCAGCATTTT.

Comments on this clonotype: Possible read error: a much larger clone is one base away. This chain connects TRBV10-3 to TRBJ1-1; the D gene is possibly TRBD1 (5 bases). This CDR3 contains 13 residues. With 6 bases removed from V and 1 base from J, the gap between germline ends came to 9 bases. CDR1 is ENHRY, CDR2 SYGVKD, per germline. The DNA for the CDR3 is TGTGCCATCAGCGGGACGGAGAACACTGAAGCTTTCTTT. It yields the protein CAISGTENTEAFF.

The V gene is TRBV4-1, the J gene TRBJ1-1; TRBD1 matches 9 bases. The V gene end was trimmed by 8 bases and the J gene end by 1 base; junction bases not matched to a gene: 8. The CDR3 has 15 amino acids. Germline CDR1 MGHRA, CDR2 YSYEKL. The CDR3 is CASAGTGMTNTEAFF. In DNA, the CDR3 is TGCGCCAGCGCCGGGACAGGGATGACGAACACTGAAGCTTTCTTT.

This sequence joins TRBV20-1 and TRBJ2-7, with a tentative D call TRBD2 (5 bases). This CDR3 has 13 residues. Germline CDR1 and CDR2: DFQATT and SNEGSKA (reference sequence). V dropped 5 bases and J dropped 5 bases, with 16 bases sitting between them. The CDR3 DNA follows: TGCAGTGCTCGCCGGCTCGGAGGAGACGAGCAGTACTTC. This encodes CSARRLGGDEQYF.

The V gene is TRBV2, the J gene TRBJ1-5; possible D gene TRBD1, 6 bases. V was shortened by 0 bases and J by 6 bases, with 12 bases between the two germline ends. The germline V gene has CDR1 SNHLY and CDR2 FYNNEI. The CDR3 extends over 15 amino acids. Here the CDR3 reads CASSEAFRGAQPQHF. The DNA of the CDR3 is TGTGCCAGCAGTGAAGCGTTCAGGGGCGCTCAGCCCCAGCATTTT.

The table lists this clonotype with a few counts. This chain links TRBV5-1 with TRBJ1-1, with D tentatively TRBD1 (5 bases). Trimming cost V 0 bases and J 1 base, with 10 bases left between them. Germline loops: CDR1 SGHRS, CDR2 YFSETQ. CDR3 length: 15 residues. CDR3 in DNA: TGCGCCAGCAGCTTGGCGCAGGGCCCGAACACTGAAGCTTTCTTT. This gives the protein CASSLAQGPNTEAFF.

The CDR3 here is CASSFLAGDPEQYF. CDR3 in DNA: TGTGCCAGCAGCTTCCTAGCGGGAGACCCCGAGCAGTACTTC. The V gene is TRBV7-9, the J gene TRBJ2-7, with 10 nucleotides matching TRBD2. Trimming took 3 bases from V and 6 from J; bases not matched to a gene: 5. This CDR3 has 14 residues. The germline gives CDR1 SEHNR, CDR2 FQNEAQ (reference sequence).

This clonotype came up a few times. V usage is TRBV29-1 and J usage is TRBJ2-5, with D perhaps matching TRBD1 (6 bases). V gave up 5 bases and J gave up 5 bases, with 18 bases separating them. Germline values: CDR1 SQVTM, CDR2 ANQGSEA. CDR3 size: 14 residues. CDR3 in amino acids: CSVPIIGTRETQYF. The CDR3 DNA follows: TGCAGCGTTCCTATCATTGGGACAAGGGAGACCCAGTACTTC.

CDR3 protein: CASSDRQGGYTF. For the CDR3, the DNA is TGCGCCAGCAGTGATCGGCAGGGTGGCTACACCTTC. The chain links TRBV10-1 to TRBJ1-2; a weak D match, TRBD1 (5 bases). Germline-derived CDR1 and CDR2 are WNHNN and SYGVQD (reference sequence). With 3 bases removed from V and 7 bases from J, the gap between germline ends came to 9 bases. The CDR3 contains 12 residues.

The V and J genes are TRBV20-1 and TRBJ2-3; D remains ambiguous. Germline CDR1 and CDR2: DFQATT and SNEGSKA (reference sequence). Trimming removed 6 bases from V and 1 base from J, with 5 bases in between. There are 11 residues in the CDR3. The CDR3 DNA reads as TGCAGTGCCGCGGGCACAGATACGCAGTATTTT. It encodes CSAAGTDTQYF.